Listed here is a single T cell receptor beta chain. The data belong to a study of cytomegalovirus exposure and HLA in healthy donors. The study ran its PCR with 60 Vbeta and 13 Jbeta primers. Produced via immunoSEQ multiplex PCR; TCRdb's table is partial and in-frame only. Here the sample spans about 90,000 clones, approximately 70% being singletons. Germline CDR1 and CDR2: MNHEY and SMNVEV (reference sequence). J gave up 3 bases and V 0 bases, and 1 base lay outside the gene matches. The CDR3 length is 15 residues. This TCR was sampled from a young man in good health and CMV-seronegative. V and J are TRBV27 and TRBJ1-4; TRBD1 matches at 7 bases. The sequencing input was PBMCs. The CDR3 spells CASSLSGQANEKLFF. The CDR3 coding sequence is TGTGCCAGCAGTTTATCCGGACAGGCTAATGAAAAACTGTTTTTT.